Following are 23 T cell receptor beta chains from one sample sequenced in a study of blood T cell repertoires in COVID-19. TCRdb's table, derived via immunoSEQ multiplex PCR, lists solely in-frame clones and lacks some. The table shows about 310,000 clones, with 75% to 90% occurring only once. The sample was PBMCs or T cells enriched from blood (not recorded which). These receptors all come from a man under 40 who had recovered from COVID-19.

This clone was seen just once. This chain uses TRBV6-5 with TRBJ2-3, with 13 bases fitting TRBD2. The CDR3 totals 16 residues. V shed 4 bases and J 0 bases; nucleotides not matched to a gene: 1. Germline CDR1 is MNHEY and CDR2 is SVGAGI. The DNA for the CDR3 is TGTGCCAGCAGTTGGACTAGCGGGAGTAGCACAGATACGCAGTATTTT. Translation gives CASSWTSGSSTDTQYF.

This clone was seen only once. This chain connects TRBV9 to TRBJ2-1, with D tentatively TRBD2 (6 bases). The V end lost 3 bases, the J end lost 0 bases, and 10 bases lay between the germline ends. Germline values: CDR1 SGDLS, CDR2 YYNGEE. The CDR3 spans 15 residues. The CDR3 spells CASSAGGFSYNEQFF. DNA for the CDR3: TGTGCCAGCAGCGCCGGGGGTTTCTCCTACAATGAGCAGTTCTTC.

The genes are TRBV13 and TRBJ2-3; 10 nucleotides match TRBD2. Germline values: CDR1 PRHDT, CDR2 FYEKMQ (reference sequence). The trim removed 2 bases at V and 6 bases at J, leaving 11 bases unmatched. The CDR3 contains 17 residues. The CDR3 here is CASSLPSGGPRGDTQYF. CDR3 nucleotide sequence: TGTGCCAGCAGCTTACCTAGCGGGGGCCCCCGGGGGGATACGCAGTATTTT.

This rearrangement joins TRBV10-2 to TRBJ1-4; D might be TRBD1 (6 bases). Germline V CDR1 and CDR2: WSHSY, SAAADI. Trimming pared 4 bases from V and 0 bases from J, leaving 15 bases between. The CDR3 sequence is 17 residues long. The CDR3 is CASSANRATSTNEKLFF. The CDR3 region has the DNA TGCGCCAGCAGTGCTAACAGGGCTACCTCAACTAATGAAAAACTGTTTTTT.

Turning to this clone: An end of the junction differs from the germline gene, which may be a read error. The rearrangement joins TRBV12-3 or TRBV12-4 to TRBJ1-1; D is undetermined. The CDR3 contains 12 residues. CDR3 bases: TGTGCCAGCAGTTTTTCGGGATCGCCAATAAACTTT. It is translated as CASSFSGSPINF.

The CDR3: CASSQVTPGQPRTNYGYTF. The CDR3 nucleotides are TGCGCCAGCAGTCAAGTAACGCCGGGACAGCCGCGGACTAACTATGGCTACACCTTC. This rearrangement joins TRBV23-1 to TRBJ1-2; 7 bases line up with TRBD1. TRBV23-1 has ORF status, its function being uncertain. V trimming: 2 bases; J trimming: 0 bases; junction bases outside the gene matches: 15. This CDR3 contains 19 residues.

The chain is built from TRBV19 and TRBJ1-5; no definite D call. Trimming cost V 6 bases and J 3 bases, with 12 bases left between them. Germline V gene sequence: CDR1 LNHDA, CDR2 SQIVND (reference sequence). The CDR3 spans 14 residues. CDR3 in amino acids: CASSLTPLNQPQHF. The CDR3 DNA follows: TGTGCCAGTAGCCTAACTCCGCTCAATCAGCCCCAGCATTTT.

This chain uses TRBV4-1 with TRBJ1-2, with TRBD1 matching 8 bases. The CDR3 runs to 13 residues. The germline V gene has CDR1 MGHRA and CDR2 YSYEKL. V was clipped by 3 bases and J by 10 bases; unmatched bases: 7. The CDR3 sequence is CASSHGQGGPYTF. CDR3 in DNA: TGCGCCAGCAGCCATGGACAGGGAGGTCCCTACACCTTC.

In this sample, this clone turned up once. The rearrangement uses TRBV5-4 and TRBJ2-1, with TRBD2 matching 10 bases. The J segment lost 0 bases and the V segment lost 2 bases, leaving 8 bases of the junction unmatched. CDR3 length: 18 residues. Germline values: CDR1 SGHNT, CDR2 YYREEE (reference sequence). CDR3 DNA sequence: TGTGCCAGCAGCTTCTTCTTTAGCGGGGGGAGCTCCTACAATGAGCAGTTCTTC. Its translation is CASSFFFSGGSSYNEQFF. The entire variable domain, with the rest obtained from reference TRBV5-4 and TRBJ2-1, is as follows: ETGVTQSPTHLIKTRGQQVTLRCSSQSGHNTVSWYQQALGQGPQFIFQYYREEENGRGNFPPRFSGLQFPNYSSELNVNALELDDSALYLCASSFFFSGGSSYNEQFFGPGTRLTVL.

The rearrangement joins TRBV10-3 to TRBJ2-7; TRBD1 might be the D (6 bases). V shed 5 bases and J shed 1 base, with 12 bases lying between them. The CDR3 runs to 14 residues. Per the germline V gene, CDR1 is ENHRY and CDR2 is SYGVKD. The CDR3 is CAISTRQESYEQYF. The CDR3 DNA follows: TGTGCCATCAGTACACGACAGGAATCCTACGAGCAGTACTTC.

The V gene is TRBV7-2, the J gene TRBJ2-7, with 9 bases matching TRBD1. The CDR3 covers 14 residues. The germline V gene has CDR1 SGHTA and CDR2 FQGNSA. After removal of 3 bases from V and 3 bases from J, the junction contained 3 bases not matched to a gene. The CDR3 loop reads CASSLTGGFYEQYF. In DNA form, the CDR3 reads TGTGCCAGCAGCTTGACAGGGGGTTTCTACGAGCAGTACTTC.

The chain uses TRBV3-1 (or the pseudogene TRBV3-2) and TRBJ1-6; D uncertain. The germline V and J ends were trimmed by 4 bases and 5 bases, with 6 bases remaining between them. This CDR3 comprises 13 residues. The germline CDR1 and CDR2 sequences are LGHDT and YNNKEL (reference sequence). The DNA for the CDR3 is TGTGCCAGCAGCCTAAATAATAATTCACCCCTCCACTTT. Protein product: CASSLNNNSPLHF.

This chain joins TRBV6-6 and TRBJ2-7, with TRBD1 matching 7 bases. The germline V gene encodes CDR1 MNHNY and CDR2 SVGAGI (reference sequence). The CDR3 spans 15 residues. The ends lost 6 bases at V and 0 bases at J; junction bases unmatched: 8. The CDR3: CASRRDDRASYEQYF. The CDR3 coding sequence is TGTGCCAGCAGGCGCGACGACAGGGCCTCCTACGAGCAGTACTTC.

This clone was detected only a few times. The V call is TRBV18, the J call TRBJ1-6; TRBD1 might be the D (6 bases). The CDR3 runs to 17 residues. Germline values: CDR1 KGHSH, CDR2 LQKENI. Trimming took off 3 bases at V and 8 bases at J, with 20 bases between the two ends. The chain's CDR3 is CASSPRARQGLDSPLHF. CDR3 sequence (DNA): TGTGCCAGCTCACCGAGAGCACGGCAGGGGCTGGATTCACCCCTCCACTTT. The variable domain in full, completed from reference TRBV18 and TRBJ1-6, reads NAGVMQNPRHLVRRRGQEARLRCSPMKGHSHVYWYRQLPEEGLKFMVYLQKENIIDESGMPKERFSAEFPKEGPSILRIQQVVRGDSAAYFCASSPRARQGLDSPLHFGNGTRLTVT.

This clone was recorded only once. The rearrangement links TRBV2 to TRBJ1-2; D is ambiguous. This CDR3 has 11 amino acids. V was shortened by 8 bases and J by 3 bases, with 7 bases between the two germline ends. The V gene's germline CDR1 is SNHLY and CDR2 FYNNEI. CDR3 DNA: TGTGCCAGCCGTCGGGACTATGGCTACACCTTC. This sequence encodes CASRRDYGYTF.

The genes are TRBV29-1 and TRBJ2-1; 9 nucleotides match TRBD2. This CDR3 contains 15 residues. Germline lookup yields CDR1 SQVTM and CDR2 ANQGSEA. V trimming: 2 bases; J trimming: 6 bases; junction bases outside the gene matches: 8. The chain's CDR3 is CSVEPRGGGSNEQFF. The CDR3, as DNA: TGCAGCGTTGAACCCCGCGGGGGGGGGAGCAATGAGCAGTTCTTC.

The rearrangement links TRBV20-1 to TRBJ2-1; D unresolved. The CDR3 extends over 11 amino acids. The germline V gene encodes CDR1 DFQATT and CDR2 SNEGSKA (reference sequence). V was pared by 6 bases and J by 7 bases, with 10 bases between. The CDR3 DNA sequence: TGCAGTGCCCACTTAGCTAATGAGCAGTTCTTC. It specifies CSAHLANEQFF.

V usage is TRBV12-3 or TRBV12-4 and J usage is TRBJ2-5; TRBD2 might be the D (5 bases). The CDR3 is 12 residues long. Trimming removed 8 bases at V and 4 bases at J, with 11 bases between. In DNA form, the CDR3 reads TGTGCCAGCGGGGAGCGGCGAGAGACCCAGTACTTC. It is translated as CASGERRETQYF.

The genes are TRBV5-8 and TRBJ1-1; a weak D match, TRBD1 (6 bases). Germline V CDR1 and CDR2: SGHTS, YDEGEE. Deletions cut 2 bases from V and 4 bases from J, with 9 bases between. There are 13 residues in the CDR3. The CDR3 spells CASSFQGPTEAFF. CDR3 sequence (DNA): TGTGCCAGCAGCTTCCAGGGGCCCACTGAAGCTTTCTTT.

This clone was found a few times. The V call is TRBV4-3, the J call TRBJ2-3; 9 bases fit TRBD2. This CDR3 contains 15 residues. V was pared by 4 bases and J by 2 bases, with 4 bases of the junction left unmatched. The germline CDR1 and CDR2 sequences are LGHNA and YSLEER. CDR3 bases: TGCGCCAGCAGCCTCGGCGGGGGGGCCACAGATACGCAGTATTTT. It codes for CASSLGGGATDTQYF.

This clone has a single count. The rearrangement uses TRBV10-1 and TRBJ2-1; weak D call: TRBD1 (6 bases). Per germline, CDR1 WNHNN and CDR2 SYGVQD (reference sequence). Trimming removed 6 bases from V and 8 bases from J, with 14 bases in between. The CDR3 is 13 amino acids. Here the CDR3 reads CASSQQGWDEQFF. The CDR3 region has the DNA TGCGCCAGCAGCCAACAGGGCTGGGATGAGCAGTTCTTC.

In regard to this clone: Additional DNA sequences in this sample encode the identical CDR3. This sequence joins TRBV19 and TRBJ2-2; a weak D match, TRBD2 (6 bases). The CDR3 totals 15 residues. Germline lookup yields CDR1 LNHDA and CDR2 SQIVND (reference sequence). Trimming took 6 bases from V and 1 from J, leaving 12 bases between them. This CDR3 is CASSPGTGNTGELFF. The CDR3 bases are TGTGCCAGTAGCCCGGGGACTGGGAACACCGGGGAGCTGTTTTTT.

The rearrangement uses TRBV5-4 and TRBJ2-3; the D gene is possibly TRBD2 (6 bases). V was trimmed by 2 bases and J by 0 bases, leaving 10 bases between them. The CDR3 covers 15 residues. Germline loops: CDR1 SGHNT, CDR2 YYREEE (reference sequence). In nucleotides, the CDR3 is TGTGCCAGCAGCTTAGCTGGGACTAGCACAGATACGCAGTATTTT. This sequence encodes CASSLAGTSTDTQYF. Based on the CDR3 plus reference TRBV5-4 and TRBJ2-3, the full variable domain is ETGVTQSPTHLIKTRGQQVTLRCSSQSGHNTVSWYQQALGQGPQFIFQYYREEENGRGNFPPRFSGLQFPNYSSELNVNALELDDSALYLCASSLAGTSTDTQYFGPGTRLTVL.